This TCR beta chain was retrieved from a study of blood T cell repertoires in COVID-19. As for the study in general: The samples span acute and convalescent COVID-19 from the United States, Italy and Spain. The analysed material was cDNA or gDNA that came from T cells, B-cell-depleted T cells, or PBMCs.

Under the authors' procedure: Amplification with reference gene primers provided the estimates of nucleated cell counts. Here immunoSEQ multiplex PCR was the method, and the copy in TCRdb shows in-frame clones only, minus some. Clone size and V and J calls were adopted from that table, with D and trimming inferred from the DNA. The sample carries over 100,000 clones, over 60% recorded once. Trimming at V came to 2 bases and at J to 2 bases, leaving 5 bases not matched to a gene. Germline CDR1 and CDR2: SGHTA and FQGNSA. This CDR3 contains 15 residues. This receptor was taken from a woman in her seventies with acute or convalescent COVID-19. J is TRBJ2-5 and V is TRBV7-2, with 7 bases matching TRBD2. The specimen was peripheral blood. CDR3 DNA sequence: TGTGCCAGCAGCTTATCTAGCGGATTACAAGAGACCCAGTACTTC. Its protein product is CASSLSSGLQETQYF. Complete variable domain (other parts from reference TRBV7-2 and TRBJ2-5): GAGVSQSPSNKVTEKGKDVELRCDPISGHTALYWYRQSLGQGLEFLIYFQGNSAPDKSGLPSDRFSAERTGGSVSTLTIQRTQQEDSAVYLCASSLSSGLQETQYFGPGTRLLVL.